This T cell receptor beta chain was sequenced in a study of healthy donors' naive CD4 and CD8 T cells. Starting from roughly 0.55 ug of total RNA, TCR libraries were made with linear amplification. MiXCR was run by TCRdb on the reads, yielding one entry per CDR3 protein. Of 200,000 or so distinct CDR3 sequences listed, over 60% are singletons. Sequenced sample: naive CD4+ and CD8+ T cells sorted from blood, pooled from several donors. This clonotype was sampled from a pool of human donors in good health; the sample pools cells from several healthy donors.

CDR3 coding DNA: TGTGCCAGCAGGGTAGCGGGCAATCAGCCCCAGCATTTT. Translation gives CASRVAGNQPQHF. The chain joins TRBV6-5 to TRBJ1-5; no firm D call. The CDR3 spans 13 residues. Germline-derived CDR1 and CDR2 are MNHEY and SVGAGI. Trimming cost V 6 bases and J 2 bases, with 8 bases left between them.